Given below is one TCR beta chain in context. The PCR used 60 Vbeta and 13 Jbeta primers. Repertoires were generated with immunoSEQ multiplex PCR, while TCRdb's copy carries only in-frame clones and drops some. The sample records 150,000 to 170,000 clones, 70% to 80% being singletons. This sample was included in a study of cytomegalovirus exposure and HLA in healthy donors. V gave up 5 bases and J gave up 4 bases; unmatched junction bases: 4. Germline CDR1 reads SGHVS; CDR2 reads FQNEAQ. The CDR3 spans 14 residues. The TCR sequence derives from a young man in good health and CMV-seropositive. This sequence joins TRBV7-8 and TRBJ2-5; 10 bases line up with TRBD1. Sequencing used PBMCs. CDR3 DNA sequence: TGTGCCAGCAGCGGGCGGACAGGGGGAGAGACCCAGTACTTC. Translation gives CASSGRTGGETQYF. The variable domain in full, completed from reference TRBV7-8 and TRBJ2-5, reads GAGVSQSPRYKVAKRGQDVALRCDPISGHVSLFWYQQALGQGPEFLTYFQNEAQLDKSGLPSDRFFAERPEGSVSTLKIQRTQQEDSAVYLCASSGRTGGETQYFGPGTRLLVL.